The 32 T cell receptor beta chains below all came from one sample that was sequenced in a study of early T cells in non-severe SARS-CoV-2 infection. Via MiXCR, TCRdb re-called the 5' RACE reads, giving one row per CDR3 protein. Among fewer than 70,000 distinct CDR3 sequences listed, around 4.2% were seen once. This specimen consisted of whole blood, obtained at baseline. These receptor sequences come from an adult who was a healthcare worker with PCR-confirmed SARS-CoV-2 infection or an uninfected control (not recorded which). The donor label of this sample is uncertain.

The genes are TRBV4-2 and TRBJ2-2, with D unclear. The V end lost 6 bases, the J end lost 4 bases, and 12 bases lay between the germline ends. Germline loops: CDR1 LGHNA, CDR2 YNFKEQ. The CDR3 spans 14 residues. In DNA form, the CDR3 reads TGTGCCAGCAGTCGAGAGGTGACCACCGGGGAGCTGTTTTTT. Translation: CASSREVTTGELFF.

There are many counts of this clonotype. DNA for the CDR3: TGCAGTGCTAGAGATGGGGGGGGAGTCGCCTATAATTCACCCCTCCACTTT. The encoded protein is CSARDGGGVAYNSPLHF. J is TRBJ1-6 and V is TRBV20-1; the D gene is possibly TRBD1 (5 bases). Trimming left V 0 bases short and J 2 bases short, with 14 bases between. Per germline, CDR1 DFQATT and CDR2 SNEGSKA (reference sequence). This CDR3 has 17 residues.

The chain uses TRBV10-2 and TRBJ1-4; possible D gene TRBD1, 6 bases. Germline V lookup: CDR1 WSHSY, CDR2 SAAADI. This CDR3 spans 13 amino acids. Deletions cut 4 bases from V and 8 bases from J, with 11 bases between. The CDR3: CASSGAGAEKLFF. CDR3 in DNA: TGCGCCAGCAGTGGGGCAGGGGCCGAAAAACTGTTTTTT.

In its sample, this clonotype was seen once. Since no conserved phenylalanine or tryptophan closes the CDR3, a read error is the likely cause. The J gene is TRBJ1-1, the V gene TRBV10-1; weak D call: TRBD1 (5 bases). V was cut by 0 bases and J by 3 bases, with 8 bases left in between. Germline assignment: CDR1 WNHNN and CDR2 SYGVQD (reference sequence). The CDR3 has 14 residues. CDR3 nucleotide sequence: TGCGCCAGCAGTGAGTCCGGGGGAGACACTGAAGCTTTCTCT. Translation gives CASSESGGDTEAFS.

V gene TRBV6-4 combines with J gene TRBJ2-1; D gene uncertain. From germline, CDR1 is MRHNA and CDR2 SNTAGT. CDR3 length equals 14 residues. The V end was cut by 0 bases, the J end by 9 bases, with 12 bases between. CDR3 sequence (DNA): TGTGCCAGCAGTGACTCGATTCTTGCAGCTGAGCAGTTCTTC. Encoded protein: CASSDSILAAEQFF.

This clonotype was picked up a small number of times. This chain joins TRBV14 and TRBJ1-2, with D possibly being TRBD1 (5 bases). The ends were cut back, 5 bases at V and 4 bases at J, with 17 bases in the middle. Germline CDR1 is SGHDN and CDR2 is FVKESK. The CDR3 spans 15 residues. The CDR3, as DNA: TGTGCCAGCAGCTCTGACAGTCCGACCATCTATGGCTACACCTTC. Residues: CASSSDSPTIYGYTF.

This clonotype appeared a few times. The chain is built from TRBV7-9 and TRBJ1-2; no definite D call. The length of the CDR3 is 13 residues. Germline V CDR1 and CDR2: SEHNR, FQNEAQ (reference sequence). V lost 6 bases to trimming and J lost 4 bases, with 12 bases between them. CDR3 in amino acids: CASSPGLSYGYTF. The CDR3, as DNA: TGTGCCAGCAGTCCAGGCCTCAGCTATGGCTACACCTTC.

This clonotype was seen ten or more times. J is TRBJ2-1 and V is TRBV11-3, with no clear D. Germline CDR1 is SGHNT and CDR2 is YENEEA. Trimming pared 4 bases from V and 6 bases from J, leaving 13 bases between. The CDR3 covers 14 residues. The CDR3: CASSSGSTLNEQFF. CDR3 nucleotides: TGTGCCAGCAGCTCGGGTTCTACACTCAATGAGCAGTTCTTC.

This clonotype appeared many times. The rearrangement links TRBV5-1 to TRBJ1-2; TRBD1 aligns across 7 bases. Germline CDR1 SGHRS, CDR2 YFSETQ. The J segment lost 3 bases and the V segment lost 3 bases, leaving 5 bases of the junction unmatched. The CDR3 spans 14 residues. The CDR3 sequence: CASSSGTAYYGYTF. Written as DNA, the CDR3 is TGCGCCAGCAGCTCAGGGACAGCATACTATGGCTACACCTTC.

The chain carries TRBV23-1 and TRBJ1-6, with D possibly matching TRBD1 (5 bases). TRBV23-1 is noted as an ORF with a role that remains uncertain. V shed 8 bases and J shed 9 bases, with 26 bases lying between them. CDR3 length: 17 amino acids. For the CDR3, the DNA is TGCGCCAGCTTCGGGACTCCGAAGCCCCCCCCGCTTTCACCCCTCCACTTT. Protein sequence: CASFGTPKPPPLSPLHF.

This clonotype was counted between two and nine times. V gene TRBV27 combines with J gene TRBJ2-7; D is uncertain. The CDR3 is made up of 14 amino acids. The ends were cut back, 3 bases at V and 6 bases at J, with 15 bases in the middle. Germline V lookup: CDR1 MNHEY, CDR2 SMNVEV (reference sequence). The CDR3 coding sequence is TGTGCCAGCAGTTTTTCGAGCTCAAACCCCGAGCAGTACTTC. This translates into CASSFSSSNPEQYF.

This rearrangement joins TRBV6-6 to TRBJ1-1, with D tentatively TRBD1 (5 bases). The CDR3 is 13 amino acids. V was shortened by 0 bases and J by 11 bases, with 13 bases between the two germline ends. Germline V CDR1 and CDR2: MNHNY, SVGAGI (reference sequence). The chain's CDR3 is CASSYSSNWGAFF. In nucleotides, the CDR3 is TGTGCCAGCAGTTACTCCTCAAACTGGGGGGCTTTCTTT.

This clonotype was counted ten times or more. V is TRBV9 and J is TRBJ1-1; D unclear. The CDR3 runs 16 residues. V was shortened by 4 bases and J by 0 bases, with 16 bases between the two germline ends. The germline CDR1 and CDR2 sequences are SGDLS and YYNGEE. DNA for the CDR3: TGTGCCAGCAGCACGAGAGGTGGACCGCTGAACACTGAAGCTTTCTTT. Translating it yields CASSTRGGPLNTEAFF.

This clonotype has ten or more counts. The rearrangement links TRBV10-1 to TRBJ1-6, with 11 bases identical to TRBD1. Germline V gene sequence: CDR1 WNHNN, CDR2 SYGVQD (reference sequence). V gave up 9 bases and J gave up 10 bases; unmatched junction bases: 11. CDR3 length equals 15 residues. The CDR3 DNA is TGCGCCAGTCTAACTAGGACAGGGGGCAGCTCACCCCTCCACTTT. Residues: CASLTRTGGSSPLHF.

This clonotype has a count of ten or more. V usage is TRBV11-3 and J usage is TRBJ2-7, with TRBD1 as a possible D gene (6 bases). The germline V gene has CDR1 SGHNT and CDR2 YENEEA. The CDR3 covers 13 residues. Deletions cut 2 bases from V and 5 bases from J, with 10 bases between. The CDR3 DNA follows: TGTGCCAGCAGCTTACAGGGGTCCAACGAGCAGTACTTC. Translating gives CASSLQGSNEQYF.

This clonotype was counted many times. CDR3 coding DNA: TGCGCCAGCAGCCAAGACTGGTACACTGAAGCTTTCTTT. It translates to CASSQDWYTEAFF. The chain is built from TRBV4-1 and TRBJ1-1; D gene unclear. Germline V gives CDR1 MGHRA, CDR2 YSYEKL. CDR3 length: 13 residues. V was shortened by 0 bases and J by 3 bases, with 5 bases between the two germline ends.

CDR3 residues: CASSPPAIERGLEAFF. The CDR3 region has the DNA TGTGCCAGCAGCCCACCGGCTATTGAGAGGGGGCTTGAAGCTTTCTTT. The chain uses TRBV5-6 and TRBJ1-1; 7 bases map to TRBD1. Losses at the gene ends were 4 bases for V and 7 bases for J; bases not matched to a gene: 16. The V gene's germline CDR1 is SGHDT and CDR2 YYEEEE. There are 16 residues in the CDR3.

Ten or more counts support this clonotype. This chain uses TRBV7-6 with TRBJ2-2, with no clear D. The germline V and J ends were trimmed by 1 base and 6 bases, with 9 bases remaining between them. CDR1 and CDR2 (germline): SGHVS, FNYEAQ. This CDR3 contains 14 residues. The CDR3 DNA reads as TGTGCCAGCAGCTTAGGGGGTACGGCCGGGGAGCTGTTTTTT. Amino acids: CASSLGGTAGELFF.

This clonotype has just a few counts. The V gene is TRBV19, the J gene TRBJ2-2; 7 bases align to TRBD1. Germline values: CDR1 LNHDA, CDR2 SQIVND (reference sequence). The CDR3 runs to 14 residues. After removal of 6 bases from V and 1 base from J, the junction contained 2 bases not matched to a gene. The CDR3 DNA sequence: TGTGCCAGTAGGGGGACAGAGAACACCGGGGAGCTGTTTTTT. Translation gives CASRGTENTGELFF.

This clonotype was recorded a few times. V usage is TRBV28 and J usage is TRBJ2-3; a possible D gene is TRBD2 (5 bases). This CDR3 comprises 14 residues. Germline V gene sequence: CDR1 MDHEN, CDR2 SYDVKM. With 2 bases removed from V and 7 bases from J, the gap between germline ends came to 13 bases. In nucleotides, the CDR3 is TGTGCCAGCAGTTTACGCGGGTTTCTAAATACGCAGTATTTT. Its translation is CASSLRGFLNTQYF.

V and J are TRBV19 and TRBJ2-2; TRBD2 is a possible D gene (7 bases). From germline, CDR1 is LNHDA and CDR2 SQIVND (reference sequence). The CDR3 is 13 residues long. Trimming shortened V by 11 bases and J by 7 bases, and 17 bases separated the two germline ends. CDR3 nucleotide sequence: TGTGCCTCCCGGCGAGGGGGGGACGGGGAGCTGTTTTTT. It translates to CASRRGGDGELFF.

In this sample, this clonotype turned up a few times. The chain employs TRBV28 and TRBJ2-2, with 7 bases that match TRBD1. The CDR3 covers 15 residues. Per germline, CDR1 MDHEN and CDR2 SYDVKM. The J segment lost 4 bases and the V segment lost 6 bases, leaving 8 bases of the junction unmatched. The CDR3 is CASSTGQAATGELFF. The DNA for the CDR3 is TGTGCCAGCAGCACTGGACAGGCGGCCACCGGGGAGCTGTTTTTT.

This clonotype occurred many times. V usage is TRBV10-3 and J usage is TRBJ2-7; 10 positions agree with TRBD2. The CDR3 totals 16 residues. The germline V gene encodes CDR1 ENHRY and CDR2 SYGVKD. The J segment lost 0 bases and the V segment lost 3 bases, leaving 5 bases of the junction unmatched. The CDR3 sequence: CAISELAGTSSYEQYF. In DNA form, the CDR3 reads TGTGCCATCAGTGAACTAGCGGGGACTTCCTCCTACGAGCAGTACTTC.

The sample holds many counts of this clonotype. Written as DNA, the CDR3 is TGTGCCAGCAGTTCTAGCGGGGGGAGCACAGATACGCAGTATTTT. Translated, it gives CASSSSGGSTDTQYF. The V call is TRBV11-2, the J call TRBJ2-3, with 11 bases lining up with TRBD2. The CDR3 has 15 amino acids. V lost 6 bases to trimming and J lost 0 bases; unmatched junction nucleotides: 2. Per germline, CDR1 SGHAT and CDR2 FQNNGV. Variable domain in full (rest from reference TRBV11-2 and TRBJ2-3): EAGVAQSPRYKIIEKRQSVAFWCNPISGHATLYWYQQILGQGPKLLIQFQNNGVVDDSQLPKDRFSAERLKGVDSTLKIQPAKLEDSAVYLCASSSSGGSTDTQYFGPGTRLTVL.

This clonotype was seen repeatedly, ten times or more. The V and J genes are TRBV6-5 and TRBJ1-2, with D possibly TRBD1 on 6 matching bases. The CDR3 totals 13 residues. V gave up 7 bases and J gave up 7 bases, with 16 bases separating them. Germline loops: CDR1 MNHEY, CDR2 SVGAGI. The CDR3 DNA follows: TGTGCCAGCACCTTTGGGTCAGGGGCTGGCTACACCTTC. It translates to CASTFGSGAGYTF.

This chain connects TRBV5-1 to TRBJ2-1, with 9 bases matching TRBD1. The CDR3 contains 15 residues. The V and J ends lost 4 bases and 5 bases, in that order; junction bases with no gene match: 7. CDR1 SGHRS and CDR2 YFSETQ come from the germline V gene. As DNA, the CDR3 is TGCGCCAGCAGCCCAACCGGGACAGGGCACAATGAGCAGTTCTTC. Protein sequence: CASSPTGTGHNEQFF.

The CDR3 nucleotides are TGCAGTGCTAGAGGCGGGGGACAGGACTACAATGAGCAGTTCTTC. Its translation is CSARGGGQDYNEQFF. This chain uses TRBV20-1 with TRBJ2-1; maybe TRBD1 (8 bases). The CDR3 covers 15 residues. The germline CDR1 and CDR2 sequences are DFQATT and SNEGSKA (reference sequence). Trimming took off 1 base at V and 3 bases at J, with 13 bases between the two ends.

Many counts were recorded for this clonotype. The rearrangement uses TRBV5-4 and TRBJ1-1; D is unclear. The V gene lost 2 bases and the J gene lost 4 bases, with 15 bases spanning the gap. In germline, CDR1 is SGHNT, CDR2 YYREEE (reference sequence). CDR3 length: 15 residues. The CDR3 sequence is CASSLDFVPSTEAFF. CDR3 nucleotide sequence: TGTGCCAGCAGCTTAGATTTCGTCCCCAGCACTGAAGCTTTCTTT.

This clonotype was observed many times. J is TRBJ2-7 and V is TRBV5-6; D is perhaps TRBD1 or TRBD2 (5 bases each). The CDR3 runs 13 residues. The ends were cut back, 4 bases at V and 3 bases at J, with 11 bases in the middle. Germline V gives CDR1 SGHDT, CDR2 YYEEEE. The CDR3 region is CASSLMGVYEQYF. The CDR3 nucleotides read TGTGCCAGCAGCCTTATGGGGGTCTACGAGCAGTACTTC.

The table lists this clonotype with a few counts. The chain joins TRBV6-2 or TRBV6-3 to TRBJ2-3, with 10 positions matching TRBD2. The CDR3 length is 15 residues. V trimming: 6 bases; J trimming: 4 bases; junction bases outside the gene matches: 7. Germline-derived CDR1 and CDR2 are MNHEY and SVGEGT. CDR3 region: CASRSSGGHSDTQYF. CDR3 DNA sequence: TGTGCCAGCAGATCTAGCGGGGGACATTCAGATACGCAGTATTTT.

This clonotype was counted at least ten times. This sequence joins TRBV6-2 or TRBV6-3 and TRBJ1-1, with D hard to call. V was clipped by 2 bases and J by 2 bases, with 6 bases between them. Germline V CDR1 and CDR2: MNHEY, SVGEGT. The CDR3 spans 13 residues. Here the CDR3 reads CASSYRPNTEAFF. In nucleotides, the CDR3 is TGTGCCAGCAGTTACCGGCCTAACACTGAAGCTTTCTTT.

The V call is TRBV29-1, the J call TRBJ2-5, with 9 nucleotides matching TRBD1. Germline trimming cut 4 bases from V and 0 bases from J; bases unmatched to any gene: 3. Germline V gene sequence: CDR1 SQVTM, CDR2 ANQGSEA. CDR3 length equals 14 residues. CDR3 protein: CSVGGTGNQETQYF. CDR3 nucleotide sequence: TGCAGCGTTGGGGGGACAGGGAACCAAGAGACCCAGTACTTC.